This paragraph reports one T cell receptor beta chain. The CDR3 extends over 14 amino acids. The germline V gene has CDR1 SGHTA and CDR2 FQGNSA. The sample originates from a study of cytomegalovirus exposure and HLA in healthy donors. In the PCR, 60 Vbeta and 13 Jbeta primers were used. Some clones are missing from TCRdb's copy, which holds only in-frame ones; the method was immunoSEQ multiplex PCR. The sample has roughly 49,000 clones; around 81% are singletons. What was sequenced was PBMCs. This receptor was taken from a boy aged 5-17 years in good health and CMV-seropositive. The chain combines TRBV7-2 with TRBJ2-5, with D hard to call. The J call may be mistaken, given a closer DNA end match to TRBJ2-7. CDR3 amino acids: CASSGSPRFYEQYF. The CDR3 bases are TGTGCCAGCAGCGGGTCGCCTAGGTTCTACGAGCAGTACTTC.